This T cell receptor beta chain was observed in a study of CD8+ T cells in alopecia areata. About the study: Treated patients were given oral tofacitinib, which was dosed at 5 to 10 mg twice daily.

The V end was cut by 0 bases, the J end by 6 bases, with 22 bases between. From germline, CDR1 is SGDLS and CDR2 YYNGEE. The CDR3 is made up of 17 amino acids. RNA extraction was followed by reverse transcription into cDNA, which acted as the sequencing template. Produced via immunoSEQ multiplex PCR; TCRdb's table is partial and in-frame only. The sample holds 120,000 to 150,000 clones, 87% seen once. Sample: CD8+ T cells sorted from blood, taken at week 0. The V call is TRBV9, the J call TRBJ2-7; D gene ambiguous. The sequence was collected from a human donor with alopecia areata. The CDR3 loop is CASSVGVVMGSLGEQYF. The CDR3 nucleotides are TGTGCCAGCAGCGTAGGGGTAGTGATGGGATCTTTGGGCGAGCAGTACTTC.